This T cell receptor (beta chain) was sequenced during a study of T cells after yellow fever vaccination. General study findings and limits: Abundant contaminating clonotypes from the bulk population could appear in FACS-sorted repertoires. Primary-vaccination clones mostly resurfaced post-booster (approximately 96% CD4, just under 90% CD8). Peaking faster, on day 5 versus 15, the secondary response was nonetheless weaker.

Via MiXCR, TCRdb re-called the 5' RACE reads, giving one row per CDR3 protein. Here the sample spans about 240,000 distinct CDR3 sequences, less than 8.5% being singletons. As for this clonotype: Its antigen is unknown.

After removal of 2 bases from V and 9 bases from J, the junction contained 7 bases not matched to a gene. Germline CDR1 and CDR2: MNHEY and SMNVEV (reference sequence). The CDR3 is made up of 13 amino acids. Sequencing was performed on CD4+ T cells sorted from PBMCs, taken 15 days after the yellow fever booster vaccination. The chain uses TRBV27 and TRBJ2-7; 7 bases agree with TRBD2. The origin of this receptor is a man younger than 45 who received the YFV17D yellow fever vaccine. Written as DNA, the CDR3 is TGTGCCAGCAGTTTAGGGCGGGAGAGCCGGCAGTACTTC. Encoded protein: CASSLGRESRQYF.